Listed below are T cell receptor beta chains from one sample, sequenced in a study of T cells after yellow fever vaccination. TCRdb re-called the 5' RACE reads with MiXCR, one entry per CDR3 protein. The sample lists about 260,000 distinct CDR3 sequences; roughly 4.8% were seen once. The sample here was CD4+ T cells sorted from PBMCs, taken on the day of the yellow fever booster vaccination. Receptors originate from a man younger than 35 who received the YFV17D yellow fever vaccine. Both conserved end residues are part of each CDR3. Fields, in order: CDR3 protein, CDR3 DNA, J gene, V gene, clone size, D gene. The D gene is left open where the match is weak. The size of a clone is reported for some rows only, either as once, few or many, or as a class for expanded clones.

CDR3aa: CASSRSFGEDTGELFF
CDR3nt: TGTGCCAGCTCACGAAGCTTTGGGGAGGACACCGGGGAGCTGTTTTTT
j_gene: TRBJ2-2
v_gene: TRBV18
abundance: many
d_gene: .

CDR3aa: CASSPDRGDRETQYF
CDR3nt: TGTGCCAGCAGTCCGGACAGGGGGGATCGAGAGACCCAGTACTTC
j_gene: TRBJ2-5
v_gene: TRBV6-5
abundance: .
d_gene: TRBD1

CDR3aa: CSVEFPTTYF
CDR3nt: TGCAGCGTTGAGTTCCCGACCACTTATTTT
j_gene: TRBJ2-3
v_gene: TRBV29-1
abundance: many
d_gene: .

CDR3aa: CASSLAAMGEQYF
CDR3nt: TGCGCCAGCAGCTTGGCGGCAATGGGCGAGCAGTACTTC
j_gene: TRBJ2-7
v_gene: TRBV5-1
abundance: few
d_gene: .

CDR3aa: CASSPQFFRETQYF
CDR3nt: TGTGCCAGCTCACCACAGTTTTTCCGAGAGACCCAGTACTTC
j_gene: TRBJ2-5
v_gene: TRBV18
abundance: few
d_gene: .

CDR3aa: CASSAGTHTGELFF
CDR3nt: TGTGCCAGCAGCGCCGGGACACACACCGGGGAGCTGTTTTTT
j_gene: TRBJ2-2
v_gene: TRBV9
abundance: .
d_gene: .

CDR3aa: CASSFVAGSSYEQYF
CDR3nt: TGCGCCAGCAGCTTTGTGGCGGGGAGCTCCTACGAGCAGTACTTC
j_gene: TRBJ2-7
v_gene: TRBV5-1
abundance: many
d_gene: .

CDR3aa: CASSLIPGLGQETQYF
CDR3nt: TGCGCCAGCAGCCTGATTCCAGGATTAGGGCAAGAGACCCAGTACTTC
j_gene: TRBJ2-5
v_gene: TRBV5-1
abundance: many
d_gene: .

CDR3aa: CASSPPGLGETQYF
CDR3nt: TGTGCCAGCAGTCCGCCGGGACTAGGAGAGACCCAGTACTTC
j_gene: TRBJ2-5
v_gene: TRBV6-6
abundance: many
d_gene: TRBD2

CDR3aa: CASSVLGLGHSTQYF
CDR3nt: TGTGCCAGCAGCGTGTTGGGGTTGGGCCACTCTACGCAGTATTTT
j_gene: TRBJ2-3
v_gene: TRBV9
abundance: .
d_gene: .

CDR3aa: CASSLGGEGGSPLHF
CDR3nt: TGTGCCAGCAGCTTAGGGGGCGAAGGCGGCTCACCCCTCCACTTT
j_gene: TRBJ1-6
v_gene: TRBV7-2
abundance: many
d_gene: .

CDR3aa: CASSINRAAEAFF
CDR3nt: TGTGCCAGCAGTATCAACAGGGCAGCTGAAGCTTTCTTT
j_gene: TRBJ1-1
v_gene: TRBV6-5
abundance: few
d_gene: .

CDR3aa: CASSLLGSFQQFF
CDR3nt: TGTGCCAGCAGCTTATTGGGGTCTTTCCAGCAGTTCTTC
j_gene: TRBJ2-1
v_gene: TRBV7-2
abundance: few
d_gene: .

CDR3aa: CSATGTGGNEQFF
CDR3nt: TGCAGTGCTACCGGGACAGGGGGCAATGAGCAGTTCTTC
j_gene: TRBJ2-1
v_gene: TRBV20-1
abundance: few
d_gene: TRBD1

CDR3aa: CASRGLAGDSSYNEQFF
CDR3nt: TGTGCCAGCAGGGGACTAGCGGGGGATAGCTCCTACAATGAGCAGTTCTTC
j_gene: TRBJ2-1
v_gene: TRBV2
abundance: .
d_gene: TRBD2

CDR3aa: CAISESHGFVRGRRGSYEQYF
CDR3nt: TGTGCCATCAGTGAGTCGCATGGGTTCGTTCGCGGCCGTAGAGGGTCCTACGAGCAGTACTTC
j_gene: TRBJ2-7
v_gene: TRBV10-3
abundance: .
d_gene: .